This T cell receptor (beta chain) was captured in a study of CXCR3-negative and CXCR3-positive naive CD8 T cells. Study outcomes and limitations: Naive subsets did not differ in surface CD5, and TRB CDR3 properties served to infer TCR strength. The study found comparably high diversity in both naive subsets and much lower diversity in memory CD8+ cells.

Note on this clonotype: What it binds is not known.

Libraries of TRB cDNA were made by 5' RACE and carried UMIs. TCRdb re-analyzed the 5' RACE reads; it lists each CDR3 protein once, without DNA. Across about 130,000 distinct CDR3 sequences, the top ten clones capture approximately 0.51% of the sample. CDR3 length equals 12 residues. This TCR came from a human donor in good health. Some clones in this sample may be carry-over from other donors' samples. This chain connects TRBV12-3 or TRBV12-4 to TRBJ2-5; TCRdb reports TRBD1, a call that lacks DNA to check it against. Sequencing was performed on naive CXCR3- CD8+ T cells from blood. As to subset: CD45RO-CCR7+CD27+CD95- naive CD8+ T cells lacking CXCR3 (TNR3-). CDR3 protein: CAIGTDQETQYF.